This T cell receptor (beta chain) was obtained from a study of cytomegalovirus exposure and HLA in healthy donors. The V gene lost 2 bases and the J gene lost 8 bases, with 6 bases spanning the gap. Germline loops: CDR1 MNHNS, CDR2 SASEGT. The CDR3 consists of 12 residues. The PCR ran on 60 Vbeta and 13 Jbeta primers. Sequencing was performed with immunoSEQ multiplex PCR; in TCRdb, only in-frame clones are kept and a portion is missing. The sample has more than 85,000 clones, approximately 84% seen once. Sequencing was carried out using PBMCs. This clonotype originated in a male donor in good health and CMV-seronegative. This sequence joins TRBV6-1 and TRBJ1-4; possible D gene TRBD1, 6 bases. The CDR3 spells CASSERGEKLFF. CDR3 DNA: TGTGCCAGCAGTGAAAGGGGGGAAAAACTGTTTTTT.